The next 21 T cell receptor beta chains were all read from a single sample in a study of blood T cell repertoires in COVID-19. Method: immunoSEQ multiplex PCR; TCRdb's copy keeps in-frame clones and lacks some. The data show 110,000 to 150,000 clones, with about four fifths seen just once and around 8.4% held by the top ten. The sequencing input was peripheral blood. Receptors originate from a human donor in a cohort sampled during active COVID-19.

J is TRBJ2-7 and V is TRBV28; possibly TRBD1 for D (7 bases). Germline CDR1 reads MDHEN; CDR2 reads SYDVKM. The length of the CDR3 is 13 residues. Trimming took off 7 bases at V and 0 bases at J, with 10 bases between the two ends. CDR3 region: CASTGGLSYEQYF. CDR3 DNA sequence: TGTGCCAGCACAGGGGGGCTCTCCTACGAGCAGTACTTC.

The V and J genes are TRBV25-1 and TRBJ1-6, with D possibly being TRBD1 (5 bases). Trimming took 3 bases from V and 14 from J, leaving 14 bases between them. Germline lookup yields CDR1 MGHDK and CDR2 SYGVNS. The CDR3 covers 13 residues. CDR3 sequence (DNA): TGTGCCAGCAGTGATAGGGGAGGGGAGGCCCTCCACTTT. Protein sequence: CASSDRGGEALHF.

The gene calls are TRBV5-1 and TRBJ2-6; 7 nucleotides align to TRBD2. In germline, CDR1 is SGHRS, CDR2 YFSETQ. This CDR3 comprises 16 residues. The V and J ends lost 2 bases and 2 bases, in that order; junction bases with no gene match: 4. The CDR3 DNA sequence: TGCGCCAGCAGCTTATCTGGGAGGGCTGGGGCCAACGTCCTGACTTTC. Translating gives CASSLSGRAGANVLTF.

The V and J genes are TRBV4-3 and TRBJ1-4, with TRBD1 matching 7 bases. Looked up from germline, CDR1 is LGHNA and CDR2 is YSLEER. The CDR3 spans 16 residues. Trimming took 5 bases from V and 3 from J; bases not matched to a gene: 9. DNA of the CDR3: TGCGCCAGCAGCTCCCAAACAGGGGCGCCTAATGAAAAACTGTTTTTT. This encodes CASSSQTGAPNEKLFF.

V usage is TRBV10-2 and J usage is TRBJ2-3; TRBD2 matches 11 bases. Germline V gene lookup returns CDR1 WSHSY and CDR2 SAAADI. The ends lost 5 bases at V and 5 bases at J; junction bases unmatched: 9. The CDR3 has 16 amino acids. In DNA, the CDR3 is TGCGCCAGCAGTCCGAATAGCGGGAGGGCCCAAGATACGCAGTATTTT. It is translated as CASSPNSGRAQDTQYF.

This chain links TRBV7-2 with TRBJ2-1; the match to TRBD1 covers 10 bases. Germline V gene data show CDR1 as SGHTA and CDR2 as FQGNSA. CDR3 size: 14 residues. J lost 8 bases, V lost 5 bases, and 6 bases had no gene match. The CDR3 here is CASSRGQGVYEQFF. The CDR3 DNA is TGTGCCAGCAGCCGCGGACAGGGGGTGTATGAGCAGTTCTTC. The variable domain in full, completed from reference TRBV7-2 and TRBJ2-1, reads GAGVSQSPSNKVTEKGKDVELRCDPISGHTALYWYRQSLGQGLEFLIYFQGNSAPDKSGLPSDRFSAERTGGSVSTLTIQRTQQEDSAVYLCASSRGQGVYEQFFGPGTRLTVL.

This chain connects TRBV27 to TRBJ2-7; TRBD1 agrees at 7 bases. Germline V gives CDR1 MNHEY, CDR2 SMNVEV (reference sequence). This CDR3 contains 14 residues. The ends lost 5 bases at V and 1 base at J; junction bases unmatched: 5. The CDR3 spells CASSQWTGSYEQYF. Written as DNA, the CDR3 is TGTGCCAGCAGTCAATGGACAGGATCCTACGAGCAGTACTTC.

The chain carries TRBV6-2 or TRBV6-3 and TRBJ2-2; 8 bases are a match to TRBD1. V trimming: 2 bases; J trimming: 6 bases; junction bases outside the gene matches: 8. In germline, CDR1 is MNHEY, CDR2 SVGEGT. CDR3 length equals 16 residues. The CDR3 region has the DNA TGTGCCAGCAGTTACGGGTGGACAGGGTCCTCCGGGGAGCTGTTTTTT. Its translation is CASSYGWTGSSGELFF.

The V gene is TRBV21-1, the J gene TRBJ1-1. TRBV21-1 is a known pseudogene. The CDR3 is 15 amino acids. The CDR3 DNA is TGTGCCAGCAGCAGCGAGGGAGGAAGGCCCACTGAAGCTTTCTTT. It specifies CASSSEGGRPTEAFF.

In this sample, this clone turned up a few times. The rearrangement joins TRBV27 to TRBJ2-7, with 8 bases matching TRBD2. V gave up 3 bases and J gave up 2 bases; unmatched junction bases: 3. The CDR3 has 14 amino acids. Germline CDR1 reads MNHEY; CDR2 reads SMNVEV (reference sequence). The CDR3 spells CASSLVAGPYEQYF. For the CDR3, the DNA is TGTGCCAGCAGTTTGGTAGCGGGGCCCTACGAGCAGTACTTC.

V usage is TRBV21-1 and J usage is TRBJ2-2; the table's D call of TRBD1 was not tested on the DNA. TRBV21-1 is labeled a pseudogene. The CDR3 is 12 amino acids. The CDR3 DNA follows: TGTGCTAAACAGGGGTTCACCGGGGAGCTGTTTTTT. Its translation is CAKQGFTGELFF.

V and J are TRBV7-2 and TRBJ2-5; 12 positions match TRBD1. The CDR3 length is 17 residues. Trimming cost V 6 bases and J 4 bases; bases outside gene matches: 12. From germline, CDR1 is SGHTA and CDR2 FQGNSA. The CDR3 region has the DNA TGTGCCAGCAGGGCACGGGACAGGGGGCGGAGGGGAGAGACCCAGTACTTC. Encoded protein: CASRARDRGRRGETQYF.

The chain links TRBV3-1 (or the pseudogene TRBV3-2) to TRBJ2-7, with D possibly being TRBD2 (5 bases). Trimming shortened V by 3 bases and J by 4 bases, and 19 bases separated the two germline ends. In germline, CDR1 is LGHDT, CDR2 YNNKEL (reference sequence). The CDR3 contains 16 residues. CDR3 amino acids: CASSHGNRGGGYEQYF. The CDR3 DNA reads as TGTGCCAGCAGCCACGGGAATCGTGGCGGAGGATACGAGCAGTACTTC.

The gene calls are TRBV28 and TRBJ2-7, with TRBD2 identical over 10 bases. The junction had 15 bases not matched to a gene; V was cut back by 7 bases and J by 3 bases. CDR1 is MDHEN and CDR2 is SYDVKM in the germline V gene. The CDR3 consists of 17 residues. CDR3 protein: CASTASGSGYRNYEQYF. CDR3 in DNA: TGTGCCAGCACAGCTAGCGGGAGCGGGTATCGGAACTACGAGCAGTACTTC.

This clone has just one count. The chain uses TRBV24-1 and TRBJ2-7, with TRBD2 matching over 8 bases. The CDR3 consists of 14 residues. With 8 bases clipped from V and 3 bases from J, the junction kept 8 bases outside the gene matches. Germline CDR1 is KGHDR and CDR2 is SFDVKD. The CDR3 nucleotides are TGTGCCACCATTTATACTAGCGGAGGCTACGAGCAGTACTTC. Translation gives CATIYTSGGYEQYF.

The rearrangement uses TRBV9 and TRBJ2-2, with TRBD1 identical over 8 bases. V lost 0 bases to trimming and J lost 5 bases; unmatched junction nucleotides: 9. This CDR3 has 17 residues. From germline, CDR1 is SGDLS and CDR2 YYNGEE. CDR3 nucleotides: TGTGCCAGCAGCGTAGGTCAGGGGGCATATCGTACCGGGGAGCTGTTTTTT. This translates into CASSVGQGAYRTGELFF.

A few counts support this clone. The CDR3 region is CASSNRGGNTIYF. CDR3 bases: TGTGCCAGCAGCAACAGGGGTGGAAACACCATATATTTT. The chain links TRBV7-2 to TRBJ1-3, with TRBD1 matching over 7 bases. Germline V gene lookup returns CDR1 SGHTA and CDR2 FQGNSA. After removal of 5 bases from V and 3 bases from J, the junction contained 1 base not matched to a gene. This CDR3 has 13 residues.

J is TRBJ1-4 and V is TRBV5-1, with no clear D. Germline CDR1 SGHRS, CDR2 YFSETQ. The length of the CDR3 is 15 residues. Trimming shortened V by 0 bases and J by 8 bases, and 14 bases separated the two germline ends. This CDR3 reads CASSLDPSGGEKLFF. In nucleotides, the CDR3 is TGCGCCAGCAGCTTGGACCCCAGTGGAGGGGAAAAACTGTTTTTT.

Here the CDR3 DNA reads TGTGCCAGCAGCCAAGGGCTCTACGAGCAGTACTTC. It translates to CASSQGLYEQYF. V gene TRBV4-2 combines with J gene TRBJ2-7; D not certain. Trimming cost V 1 base and J 3 bases, with 4 bases left between them. Germline-derived CDR1 and CDR2 are LGHNA and YNFKEQ. This CDR3 is 12 amino acids long.

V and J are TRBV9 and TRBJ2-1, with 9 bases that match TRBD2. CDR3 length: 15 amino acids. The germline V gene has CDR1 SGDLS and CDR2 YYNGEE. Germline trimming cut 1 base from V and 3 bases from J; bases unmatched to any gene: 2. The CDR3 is CASSVSGRLYNEQFF. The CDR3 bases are TGTGCCAGCAGCGTAAGCGGGAGGCTCTACAATGAGCAGTTCTTC.

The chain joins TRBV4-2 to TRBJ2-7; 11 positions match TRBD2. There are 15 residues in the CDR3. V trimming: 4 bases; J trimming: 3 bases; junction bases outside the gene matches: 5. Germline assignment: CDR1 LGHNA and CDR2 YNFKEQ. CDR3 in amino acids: CASSPRTSGFYEQYF. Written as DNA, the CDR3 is TGTGCCAGCAGCCCGAGGACTAGCGGGTTCTACGAGCAGTACTTC.